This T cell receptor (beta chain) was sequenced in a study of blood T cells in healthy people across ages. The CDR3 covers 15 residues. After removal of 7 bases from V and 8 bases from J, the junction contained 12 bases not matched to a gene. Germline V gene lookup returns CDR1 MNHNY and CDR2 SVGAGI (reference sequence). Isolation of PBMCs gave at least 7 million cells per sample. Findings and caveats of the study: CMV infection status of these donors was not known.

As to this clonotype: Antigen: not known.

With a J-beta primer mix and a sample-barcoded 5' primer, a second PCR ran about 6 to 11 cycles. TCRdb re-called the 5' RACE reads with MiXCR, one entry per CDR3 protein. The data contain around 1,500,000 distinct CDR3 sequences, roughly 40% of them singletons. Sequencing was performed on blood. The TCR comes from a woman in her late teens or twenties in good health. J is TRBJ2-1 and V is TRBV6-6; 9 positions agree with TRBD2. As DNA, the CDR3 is TGTGCCAGCACGATAGGGCGGGGGGGTAGCGATGAGCAGTTCTTC. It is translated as CASTIGRGGSDEQFF.